This entry features one T cell receptor (beta chain) sequence. This entry comes from a study of technical replicates of blood from a handful of donors. The data were produced by immunoSEQ multiplex PCR, yet TCRdb's version contains in-frame clones alone and is incomplete. The data hold tens of thousands of clones, with around 90% observed a single time. The sequence was obtained from a human donor in good health. Material for sequencing was T cells isolated from PBMCs.

CDR3 sequence reads: CASSLGLGNQPQHF. In nucleotides, the CDR3 is TGTGCCAGTAGTCTTGGGCTGGGCAATCAGCCCCAGCATTTT. The gene calls are TRBV19 and TRBJ1-5; D uncertain. The ends were cut back, 5 bases at V and 2 bases at J, with 10 bases in the middle. The CDR3 loop spans 14 amino acids. CDR1 and CDR2 (germline): LNHDA, SQIVND (reference sequence).